The entry that follows covers one TCR beta chain sequence. Its antigen is still unknown. Libraries were prepared by immunoSEQ multiplex PCR; TCRdb keeps only in-frame clonotypes and omits some of them. The sample consists of some 120,000 clones, approximately 56% of them appearing once. These data come from a study of cytotoxic CD8 clonotypes in ibrutinib-treated CLL. Study results and caveats: Clonality correlated strongly with circulating CD8+ T cells and exceeded age-matched healthy donors at baseline. Clonality increased with ibrutinib response but returned toward baseline at progression.

Germline CDR1 is PRHDT and CDR2 is FYEKMQ (reference sequence). After removal of 5 bases from V and 3 bases from J, the junction contained 5 bases not matched to a gene. This CDR3 region has 14 residues. Sample: PBMCs, taken after 24 months of ibrutinib treatment. The receptor's source is a human donor with chronic lymphocytic leukemia. The V and J genes are TRBV13 and TRBJ2-7, with 9 positions matching TRBD1. As DNA, the CDR3 is TGTGCCAGCAGCCCCGGGACAGGGCACTACGAGCAGTACTTC. Its protein is CASSPGTGHYEQYF.